This TCR beta chain is from a study of cytomegalovirus exposure and HLA in healthy donors. Study-level information: For the roughly 370 genotyped donors, about 81% fell within the Caucasian-associated ancestry cluster. The study, taken as a whole, reports: Analyses of presence/absence relied on an assumption of roughly uniform sequencing depth across donors.

In regard to this clone: The antigen is undetermined.

Germline V lookup: CDR1 MDHEN, CDR2 SYDVKM. V gave up 6 bases and J gave up 2 bases; unmatched junction bases: 8. This CDR3 has 15 residues. The PCR made use of 60 Vbeta and 13 Jbeta primers. The repertoire was sequenced with immunoSEQ multiplex PCR; TCRdb's copy has only in-frame clones and lacks some. The data contain 90,000 or so clones, just under 80% of them seen just once; the ten biggest clones take up about 4.4%. Source material: PBMCs. The sequence came from a male donor in good health and CMV-seropositive. V usage is TRBV28 and J usage is TRBJ2-7, with 9 positions matching TRBD2. The CDR3 is CASRKLSGGTYEQYF. The CDR3 coding sequence is TGTGCCAGCAGAAAATTAAGCGGGGGGACCTACGAGCAGTACTTC.